The entry below describes one T cell receptor (beta chain). The antigen remains unidentified. The data originate from a study of CD8 T cells in ankylosing spondylitis. Study outcomes and limitations: Seemingly distinctive of ankylosing spondylitis blood was a TCR beta motif formed by eight highly homologous variants.

Researchers built TCR beta libraries using quantitative 5'-RACE with molecular barcodes. TCRdb called the 5' RACE reads again in MiXCR, with one record for every CDR3 protein. The sample lists about 220,000 distinct CDR3 sequences, about 17% occurring once. V trimming: 2 bases; J trimming: 4 bases; junction bases outside the gene matches: 11. Germline V gene sequence: CDR1 MGHDK, CDR2 SYGVNS. The CDR3 consists of 17 residues. The V and J genes are TRBV25-1 and TRBJ2-1, with 7 nucleotides matching TRBD1. The receptor's source is a male donor with ankylosing spondylitis. Sequenced: blood, either unsorted or a sorted T cell fraction (not recorded which). The CDR3 DNA sequence: TGTGCCAGCAGTGAAAAAGAAGGGGGCAAGGGGTACAATGAGCAGTTCTTC. Amino acids: CASSEKEGGKGYNEQFF.